Listed here are 26 T cell receptor beta chains from one sample, sequenced in a study of OX40 agonist ivuxolimab in advanced cancers. Sequencing was performed with immunoSEQ multiplex PCR; in TCRdb, only in-frame clones are kept and a portion is missing. Of roughly 100,000 clones in the sample, 80% to 90% were seen once. The sequencing here drew on CD4+ or CD8+ T cells sorted from blood, taken in a trial of the OX40 agonist ivuxolimab. The source of these receptors is an adult with an advanced solid tumor such as melanoma, head and neck, liver or kidney cancer.

The chain combines TRBV6-5 with TRBJ2-7, with TRBD1 matching over 11 bases. The V gene's germline CDR1 is MNHEY and CDR2 SVGAGI. Trimming at V came to 8 bases and at J to 6 bases, leaving 9 bases not matched to a gene. The CDR3 sequence is 14 residues long. CDR3 DNA sequence: TGTGCCAGCCAGATGGACAGGGGGCGCGCCGAGCAGTACTTC. Translated, it gives CASQMDRGRAEQYF.

The J gene is TRBJ2-7, the V gene TRBV13; TRBD2 matches 12 bases. The CDR3 has 16 residues. Unmatched junction bases numbered 14, after V lost 5 bases and J lost 9 bases. In germline, CDR1 is PRHDT, CDR2 FYEKMQ (reference sequence). CDR3 sequence: CASSPRTSGAPKGQYF. DNA for the CDR3: TGTGCCAGCAGCCCACGGACTAGCGGGGCCCCTAAGGGGCAGTACTTC.

This clone was observed once. This rearrangement joins TRBV6-4 to TRBJ2-1, with 11 bases that match TRBD2. The CDR3 totals 14 residues. Germline loops: CDR1 MRHNA, CDR2 SNTAGT. J gave up 7 bases and V 4 bases, and 3 bases lay outside the gene matches. The CDR3 here is CASSGLAGRNEQFF. CDR3 DNA: TGTGCCAGCAGTGGACTAGCGGGGAGGAATGAGCAGTTCTTC.

The chain carries TRBV23-1 and TRBJ2-7; TRBD2 matches 11 bases. TRBV23-1 is designated an ORF whose function remains uncertain. V was pared by 4 bases and J by 0 bases, with 8 bases of the junction left unmatched. CDR3 size: 17 residues. For the CDR3, the DNA is TGCGCCAGCAGTCGGTACCGCGGACTAGCGGGCTCCTACGAGCAGTACTTC. This translates into CASSRYRGLAGSYEQYF.

This clone was picked up one time. This sequence joins TRBV9 and TRBJ2-3; no reliable D call. This CDR3 has 15 amino acids. The ends were cut back, 0 bases at V and 0 bases at J, with 8 bases in the middle. Germline V gene sequence: CDR1 SGDLS, CDR2 YYNGEE. The CDR3 nucleotides are TGTGCCAGCAGCGTAGAAGGATTAAGCACAGATACGCAGTATTTT. Protein: CASSVEGLSTDTQYF.

The chain recombines TRBV7-9 with TRBJ1-4; weak D call: TRBD1 (6 bases). The CDR3 sequence is 14 residues long. Trimming cost V 2 bases and J 12 bases, with 16 bases left between them. Germline V gene sequence: CDR1 SEHNR, CDR2 FQNEAQ (reference sequence). In DNA form, the CDR3 reads TGTGCCAGCAGCTTATCTAGGGGGTTCGGGGAACTGTTTTTT. Protein: CASSLSRGFGELFF.

CDR3 protein: CASSQDGGIYNEQFF. The CDR3 region has the DNA TGTGCCAGCAGCCAAGATGGGGGGATCTACAATGAGCAGTTCTTC. This chain links TRBV14 with TRBJ2-1; TRBD2 might be the D (6 bases). Trimming left V 0 bases short and J 3 bases short, with 9 bases between. Germline-derived CDR1 and CDR2 are SGHDN and FVKESK. This CDR3 is 15 amino acids long.

The sample holds one count of this clone. J is TRBJ2-7 and V is TRBV11-2; no reliable D call. The V and J ends lost 4 bases and 2 bases respectively, with 6 bases between them. This CDR3 is built from 12 residues. The germline gives CDR1 SGHAT, CDR2 FQNNGV. The CDR3 nucleotides read TGTGCCAGCAGCTCTGCCCCCTACGAGCAGTACTTC. This translates into CASSSAPYEQYF.

The V gene is TRBV5-1, the J gene TRBJ1-1; TRBD1 aligns across 8 bases. The trim removed 1 base at V and 8 bases at J, leaving 7 bases unmatched. The CDR3 totals 14 residues. Germline-derived CDR1 and CDR2 are SGHRS and YFSETQ. CDR3 bases: TGCGCCAGCAGCTTGTTGGGGACAGGAGCCGAAGCTTTCTTT. This encodes CASSLLGTGAEAFF.

This chain uses TRBV27 with TRBJ1-1; no clear D. Trimming stripped 4 bases from V and 0 bases from J, with 15 bases between. Germline CDR1 and CDR2: MNHEY and SMNVEV (reference sequence). CDR3 size: 16 residues. The CDR3 here is CASSSYRTNMNTEAFF. The CDR3 DNA sequence: TGTGCCAGCAGTTCCTATCGGACTAACATGAACACTGAAGCTTTCTTT.

The gene calls are TRBV29-1 and TRBJ2-3; 10 bases match TRBD2. This CDR3 is built from 15 residues. The V gene's germline CDR1 is SQVTM and CDR2 ANQGSEA. After removal of 2 bases from V and 0 bases from J, the junction contained 2 bases not matched to a gene. The CDR3 is CSVETSGVSTDTQYF. In DNA, the CDR3 is TGCAGCGTTGAAACTAGCGGGGTTAGCACAGATACGCAGTATTTT.

This chain links TRBV5-1 with TRBJ2-3; TRBD1 matches 9 bases. CDR3 length: 14 residues. Germline V gives CDR1 SGHRS, CDR2 YFSETQ. V was pared by 3 bases and J by 1 base, with 0 bases of the junction left unmatched. The DNA of the CDR3 is TGCGCCAGCAGCTGGACAGGGGGCACAGATACGCAGTATTTT. Its translation is CASSWTGGTDTQYF.

The V gene is TRBV6-1, the J gene TRBJ2-4, with D hard to call. The V and J ends lost 2 bases and 13 bases respectively, with 9 bases between them. The germline gives CDR1 MNHNS, CDR2 SASEGT. This CDR3 is built from 11 residues. The CDR3, as DNA: TGTGCCAGCAGTGAATCAGTTCTCCAGTACTTC. Its protein is CASSESVLQYF.

The rearrangement links TRBV9 to TRBJ2-5, with 9 positions matching TRBD2. This CDR3 spans 15 amino acids. Germline trimming cut 4 bases from V and 5 bases from J; bases unmatched to any gene: 9. Germline assignment: CDR1 SGDLS and CDR2 YYNGEE. The CDR3 reads CASSPFAGGRETQYF. CDR3 sequence (DNA): TGTGCCAGCAGCCCCTTCGCGGGGGGGAGGGAGACCCAGTACTTC.

This chain connects TRBV7-9 to TRBJ2-7, with 8 bases fitting TRBD1. Germline CDR1 and CDR2: SEHNR and FQNEAQ (reference sequence). V lost 5 bases to trimming and J lost 0 bases; unmatched junction nucleotides: 6. The CDR3 totals 15 residues. The CDR3 is CASSTGQGHSYEQYF. As DNA, the CDR3 is TGTGCCAGCAGCACAGGACAGGGCCACTCCTACGAGCAGTACTTC.

This clone was observed a single time. V and J are TRBV5-1 and TRBJ2-2, with 7 bases identical to TRBD1. The V gene end was trimmed by 5 bases and the J gene end by 5 bases; junction bases not matched to a gene: 6. Germline values: CDR1 SGHRS, CDR2 YFSETQ. CDR3 length equals 14 residues. The CDR3 spells CASSWTGGTGELFF. In DNA form, the CDR3 reads TGCGCCAGCAGTTGGACAGGTGGGACCGGGGAGCTGTTTTTT. Filled out from reference TRBV5-1 and TRBJ2-2, the complete variable domain reads KAGVTQTPRYLIKTRGQQVTLSCSPISGHRSVSWYQQTPGQGLQFLFEYFSETQRNKGNFPGRFSGRQFSNSRSEMNVSTLELGDSALYLCASSWTGGTGELFFGEGSRLTVL.

The CDR3 loop reads CASPSAVWGANVLTF. CDR3 nucleotide sequence: TGTGCCAGCCCTAGCGCCGTTTGGGGGGCCAACGTCCTGACTTTC. This chain links TRBV19 with TRBJ2-6, with D perhaps matching TRBD2 (6 bases). The CDR3 spans 15 residues. CDR1 is LNHDA, CDR2 SQIVND, per germline (reference sequence). V lost 9 bases and J 4 bases, leaving 16 bases between the germline ends.

V gene TRBV15 combines with J gene TRBJ2-7; 12 bases align to TRBD2. The CDR3 has 18 amino acids. In germline, CDR1 is LNHNV, CDR2 YYDKDF (reference sequence). V shed 0 bases and J 0 bases; nucleotides not matched to a gene: 6. The CDR3 nucleotides are TGTGCCACCAGCAGAGATTATCCGACTAGCGGGAGCTCCTACGAGCAGTACTTC. It encodes CATSRDYPTSGSSYEQYF.

CDR3 sequence: CAISAGEKLFF. The DNA for the CDR3 is TGTGCCATCAGTGCGGGTGAAAAACTGTTTTTT. V and J are TRBV10-3 and TRBJ1-4, with D unclear. V shed 4 bases and J shed 7 bases, with 4 bases lying between them. CDR1 is ENHRY, CDR2 SYGVKD, per germline. The CDR3 spans 11 residues.

The CDR3 DNA reads as TGTGCCAGCAGCCCCGGACCGGGAGCTAACTATGGCTACACCTTC. Amino acids: CASSPGPGANYGYTF. This rearrangement joins TRBV5-6 to TRBJ1-2; D is undetermined. The CDR3 runs 15 residues. Trimming pared 4 bases from V and 0 bases from J, leaving 13 bases between. Germline V gene data show CDR1 as SGHDT and CDR2 as YYEEEE.

The chain combines TRBV11-2 with TRBJ2-3; 12 bases map to TRBD1. J was trimmed by 6 bases and V by 2 bases; bases with no gene match: 6. Per germline, CDR1 SGHAT and CDR2 FQNNGV. CDR3 length equals 16 residues. The CDR3 spells CASSLRGQGAGDTQYF. In DNA form, the CDR3 reads TGTGCCAGCAGCTTAAGGGGACAGGGGGCCGGCGATACGCAGTATTTT.

The V gene is TRBV18, the J gene TRBJ2-5; possibly TRBD1 for D (6 bases). Trimming removed 1 base at V and 2 bases at J, with 8 bases between. The germline V gene encodes CDR1 KGHSH and CDR2 LQKENI. The CDR3 covers 14 residues. The CDR3 region is CASSPQRGQETQYF. The CDR3 DNA reads as TGTGCCAGCTCACCACAAAGGGGGCAAGAGACCCAGTACTTC.

The chain is built from TRBV2 and TRBJ1-5; possibly TRBD1 for D (6 bases). The CDR3 length is 17 residues. Germline V gene lookup returns CDR1 SNHLY and CDR2 FYNNEI. Trimming cost V 3 bases and J 0 bases, with 15 bases left between them. The CDR3 nucleotides are TGTGCCAGCAGTGAGGGGACACTGGAAAATAGCAATCAGCCCCAGCATTTT. The encoded protein is CASSEGTLENSNQPQHF.

V is TRBV19 and J is TRBJ2-1, with TRBD2 matching over 14 bases. With 7 bases clipped from V and 6 bases from J, the junction kept 5 bases outside the gene matches. CDR3 length: 15 amino acids. Germline V gene data show CDR1 as LNHDA and CDR2 as SQIVND (reference sequence). The CDR3, as DNA: TGTGCCAGTACCGGGACTAGCGGGAGTGGCAATGAGCAGTTCTTC. It is translated as CASTGTSGSGNEQFF.

This rearrangement joins TRBV27 to TRBJ1-1, with D perhaps TRBD1 (5 bases). Per the germline V gene, CDR1 is MNHEY and CDR2 is SMNVEV (reference sequence). Trimming removed 6 bases from V and 9 bases from J, with 20 bases in between. The CDR3 runs 14 residues. The CDR3 region has the DNA TGTGCCAGCAGCCGGGAGGAGTGGGCAGGGCAAGCTTTCTTT. Translation: CASSREEWAGQAFF.

The V gene is TRBV11-2, the J gene TRBJ2-1; D remains unclear. The CDR3 spans 14 residues. Trimming removed 5 bases from V and 1 base from J, with 9 bases in between. CDR1 and CDR2 (germline): SGHAT, FQNNGV. This CDR3 reads CASSASGSYNEQFF. In DNA, the CDR3 is TGTGCCAGCAGCGCCAGTGGGTCCTACAATGAGCAGTTCTTC.